In this sample, the clone carrying this T cell receptor (beta chain) turned up a few times. Antigen specificity is unknown. PCR used 60 Vbeta primers and 13 Jbeta primers. Profiled with immunoSEQ multiplex PCR; TCRdb holds only in-frame clones, not every one. The data hold 150,000 to 200,000 clones, with 77% observed a single time. V shed 2 bases and J shed 0 bases, with 11 bases lying between them. CDR3 length equals 16 residues. Germline V gene data show CDR1 as LNHDA and CDR2 as SQIVND (reference sequence). The record originates from a study of cytomegalovirus exposure and HLA in healthy donors. Study-level points and caveats: The study listed some 160 cytomegalovirus-associated TCR beta chains. An ancestry cluster, one associated with Asian ancestry, reportedly showed fewer N-insertions than the approximately 670-donor mean in a later analysis.

The sequencing input was PBMCs. V usage is TRBV19 and J usage is TRBJ1-3, with D unclear. The clonotype was recovered from a young man in good health and CMV-seronegative. In nucleotides, the CDR3 is TGTGCCAGTAGTATATTTATGGGCGTCTCTGGAAACACCATATATTTT. This encodes CASSIFMGVSGNTIYF.